A selection of T cell receptor beta chains follows, all from one sample in a study of STAT5B mutations in CD4+ large granular lymphocyte leukemia. Here immunoSEQ multiplex PCR was the method, and the copy in TCRdb shows in-frame clones only, minus some. Here the sample spans some 35,000 clones, about three quarters being singletons. Sequenced: CD4+ T cells from blood buffy coats. These receptors came from a human donor in good health. Each CDR3 is given with its conserved first and last residue. A D gene is named only where the DNA matches it firmly. Expanded clones are given a class, and other clones once, few, many or no size at all.

D	size	V	J	CDR3	DNA
-	-	TRBV18	TRBJ1-5	CASSPLDNQPQHF	TGTGCCAGCTCACCGTTGGACAATCAGCCCCAGCATTTT
-	-	TRBV7-6	TRBJ1-1	CASSHGGTEAFF	TGTGCCAGCAGCCACGGGGGAACTGAAGCTTTCTTT
TRBD1	few	TRBV10-3	TRBJ2-7	CAISGPGGGEQYF	TGTGCCATCAGTGGGCCAGGGGGTGGCGAGCAGTACTTC
TRBD2	-	TRBV11-2	TRBJ2-1	CASSLGPRSGRAFNEQFF	TGTGCCAGCAGCTTAGGCCCCCGTAGCGGGAGGGCCTTCAATGAGCAGTTCTTC
TRBD2	-	TRBV7-8	TRBJ2-3	CASSFGLAGADTDTQYF	TGTGCCAGCAGCTTCGGACTAGCGGGAGCTGACACAGATACGCAGTATTTT
TRBD1	-	TRBV9	TRBJ1-1	CASSVEGQGMNTEAFF	TGTGCCAGCAGCGTAGAGGGACAGGGAATGAACACTGAAGCTTTCTTT
TRBD2	-	TRBV5-1	TRBJ2-7	CASSRTSGGLSYEQYF	TGCGCCAGCAGCCGGACTAGCGGGGGGTTATCCTACGAGCAGTACTTC
TRBD1	-	TRBV14	TRBJ2-7	CASSQDSRGPLEQYF	TGTGCCAGCAGCCAAGATTCCAGGGGGCCTCTCGAGCAGTACTTC
-	-	TRBV27	TRBJ2-5	CASGTGYQETQYF	TGTGCCAGCGGTACGGGGTACCAAGAGACCCAGTACTTC
TRBD1	-	TRBV7-2	TRBJ1-1	CASSRDRAQNTEAFF	TGTGCCAGCAGTCGAGACAGGGCGCAGAACACTGAAGCTTTCTTT
-	-	TRBV27	TRBJ2-3	CASSLDSQGSQDTQYF	TGTGCCAGCAGTTTAGACTCTCAGGGGTCGCAGGATACGCAGTATTTT
TRBD1	once	TRBV5-4	TRBJ1-2	CASSLAGGNNYGYTF	TGTGCCAGCAGCTTGGCAGGGGGCAATAACTATGGCTACACCTTC
-	-	TRBV11-2	TRBJ1-2	CASSHRPGVDGYTF	TGTGCCAGCAGCCACCGACCGGGAGTGGACGGCTACACCTTC
TRBD1	-	TRBV5-5	TRBJ1-3	CASSFLTGGGGNTIYF	TGTGCCAGCAGCTTCCTGACAGGGGGAGGTGGAAACACCATATATTTT
TRBD1	-	TRBV10-2	TRBJ2-7	CASRGTDAYEQYF	TGCGCCAGCAGAGGGACAGACGCCTACGAGCAGTACTTC
-	once	TRBV6-6	TRBJ2-1	CASSYSGLDSQFF	TGTGCCAGCAGTTACTCGGGACTGGATTCCCAGTTCTTC
-	-	TRBV2	TRBJ2-7	CASSPRTDSYEQYF	TGTGCCAGCAGTCCTCGGACAGACTCCTACGAGCAGTACTTC
-	few	TRBV30	TRBJ1-4	CAWRDSSFEKLFF	TGTGCCTGGAGGGACAGCAGCTTTGAAAAACTGTTTTTT
TRBD1	-	TRBV5-1	TRBJ1-1	CASSLGTGGMNTEAFF	TGCGCCAGCAGCCTAGGGACAGGGGGCATGAACACTGAAGCTTTCTTT
TRBD1	-	TRBV10-3	TRBJ2-7	CAIRGDSPTYEQYF	TGTGCCATCAGGGGGGACAGCCCTACCTACGAGCAGTACTTC
-	-	TRBV18	TRBJ2-2	CASSPVEGAGELFF	TGTGCCAGCTCACCCGTCGAGGGTGCCGGGGAGCTGTTTTTT
TRBD1	-	TRBV7-9	TRBJ1-2	CASSLAGTGHGYTF	TGTGCCAGCAGCTTAGCGGGGACAGGTCATGGCTACACCTTC
-	-	TRBV7-2	TRBJ2-2	CASSSWVDANTGELFF	TGTGCCAGCAGCTCTTGGGTGGATGCGAACACCGGGGAGCTGTTTTTT
-	-	TRBV4-1	TRBJ2-7	CASSQDPTLTYEQYF	TGCGCCAGCAGCCAAGACCCGACACTTACCTACGAGCAGTACTTC
TRBD2	-	TRBV6-1	TRBJ2-1	CASSPGGNAEQFF	TGTGCCAGCAGCCCCGGGGGGAATGCTGAGCAGTTCTTC
TRBD2	-	TRBV5-4	TRBJ2-2	CASSLELAANTGELFF	TGTGCCAGCAGCCTCGAACTAGCGGCGAACACCGGGGAGCTGTTTTTT
TRBD1	-	TRBV5-4	TRBJ1-2	CASSSRQGAYGYTF	TGTGCCAGCAGCTCTAGACAGGGGGCCTATGGCTACACCTTC